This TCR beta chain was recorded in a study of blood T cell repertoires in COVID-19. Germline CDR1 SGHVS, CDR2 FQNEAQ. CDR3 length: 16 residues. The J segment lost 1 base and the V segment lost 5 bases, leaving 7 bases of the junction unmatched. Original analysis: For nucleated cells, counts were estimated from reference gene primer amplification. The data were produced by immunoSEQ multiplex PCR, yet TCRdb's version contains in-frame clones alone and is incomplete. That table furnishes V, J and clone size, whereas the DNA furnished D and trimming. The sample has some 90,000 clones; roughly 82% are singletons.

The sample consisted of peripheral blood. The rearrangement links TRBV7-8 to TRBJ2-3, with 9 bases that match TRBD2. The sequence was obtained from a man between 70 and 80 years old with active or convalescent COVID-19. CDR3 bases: TGTGCCAGCAGCGCGGGGGGGGTACCAGGCACAGATACGCAGTATTTT. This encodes CASSAGGVPGTDTQYF. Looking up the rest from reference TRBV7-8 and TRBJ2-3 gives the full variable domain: GAGVSQSPRYKVAKRGQDVALRCDPISGHVSLFWYQQALGQGPEFLTYFQNEAQLDKSGLPSDRFFAERPEGSVSTLKIQRTQQEDSAVYLCASSAGGVPGTDTQYFGPGTRLTVL.